The T cell receptor beta chain described here comes from a study of cytomegalovirus exposure and HLA in healthy donors. Overall study results and limits: Among immune exposure information, only CMV serostatus was available.

In the PCR, 60 Vbeta and 13 Jbeta primers were used. Using immunoSEQ multiplex PCR, the repertoire was profiled, and TCRdb retains in-frame clones only, with some absent. This sample's clone table lists roughly 43,000 clones. The CDR3 is 13 residues long. The ends were cut back, 8 bases at V and 6 bases at J, with 14 bases in the middle. CDR1 is LNHDA and CDR2 is SQIVND in the germline V gene (reference sequence). Comments on this clone: Its antigen remains unknown.

The origin of this receptor is a woman aged 40 to 50 in good health and CMV-seronegative. V usage is TRBV19 and J usage is TRBJ1-5; a weak D match, TRBD1 (5 bases). Specimen: PBMCs. This CDR3 reads CASQGRNGQPQHF. The CDR3 bases are TGTGCCAGTCAGGGTAGAAACGGTCAGCCCCAGCATTTT.